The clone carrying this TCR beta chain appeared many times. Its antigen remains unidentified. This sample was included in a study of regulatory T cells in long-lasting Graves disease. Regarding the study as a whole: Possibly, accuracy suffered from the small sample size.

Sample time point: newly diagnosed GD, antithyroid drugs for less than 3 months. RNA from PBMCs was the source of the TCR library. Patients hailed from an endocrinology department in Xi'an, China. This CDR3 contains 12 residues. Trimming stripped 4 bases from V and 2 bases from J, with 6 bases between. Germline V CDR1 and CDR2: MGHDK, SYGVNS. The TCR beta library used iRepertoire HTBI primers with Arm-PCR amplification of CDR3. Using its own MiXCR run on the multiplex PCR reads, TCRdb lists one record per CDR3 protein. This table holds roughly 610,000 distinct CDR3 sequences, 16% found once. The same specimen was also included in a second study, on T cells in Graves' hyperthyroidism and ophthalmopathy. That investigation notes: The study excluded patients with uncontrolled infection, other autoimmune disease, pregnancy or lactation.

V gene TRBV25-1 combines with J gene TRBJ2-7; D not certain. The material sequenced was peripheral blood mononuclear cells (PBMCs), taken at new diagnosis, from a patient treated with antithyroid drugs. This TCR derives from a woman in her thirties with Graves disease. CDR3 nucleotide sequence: TGTGCCAGCAGTGTCGATGCCTACGAGCAGTACTTC. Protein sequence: CASSVDAYEQYF.